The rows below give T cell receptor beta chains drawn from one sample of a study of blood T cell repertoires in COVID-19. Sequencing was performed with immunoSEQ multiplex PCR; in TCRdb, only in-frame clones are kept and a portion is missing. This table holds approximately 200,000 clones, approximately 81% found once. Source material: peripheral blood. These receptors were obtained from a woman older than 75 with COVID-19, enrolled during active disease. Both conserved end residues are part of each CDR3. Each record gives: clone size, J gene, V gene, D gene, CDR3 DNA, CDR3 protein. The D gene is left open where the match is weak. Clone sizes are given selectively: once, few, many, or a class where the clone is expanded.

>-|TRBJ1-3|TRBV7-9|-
TGTGCCAGCAGCTTAGCCCTACAGGGAAACACCATATATTTT
CASSLALQGNTIYF
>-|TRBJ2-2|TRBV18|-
TGTGCCAGCTCACGACAGGAATACGGGGAGCTGTTTTTT
CASSRQEYGELFF
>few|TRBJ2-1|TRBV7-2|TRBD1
TGTGCCAGCAGCCCAACCGGGACAGGGGGTGACAATGAGCAGTTCTTC
CASSPTGTGGDNEQFF
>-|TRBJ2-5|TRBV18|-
TGTGCCAGCTCACCACCCGTCTCCCAAGAGACCCAGTACTTC
CASSPPVSQETQYF
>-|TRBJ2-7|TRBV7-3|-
TGTGCCAGCAGCCCAAACGGGATTTACGAGCAGTACTTC
CASSPNGIYEQYF
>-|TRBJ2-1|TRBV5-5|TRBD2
TGTGCCAGCAGCTTTTATTCAGGGACTATAAGTGAGCAGTTCTTC
CASSFYSGTISEQFF
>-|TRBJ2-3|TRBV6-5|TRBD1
TGTGCCAGCAGCCAGGACAGGGGAGATACGCAGTATTTT
CASSQDRGDTQYF
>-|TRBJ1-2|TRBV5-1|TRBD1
TGCGCCAGCAGCCGGGACAGCAACTATGGCTACACCTTC
CASSRDSNYGYTF
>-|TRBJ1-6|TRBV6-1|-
TGTGCCAGCAGTGAAAGGGCGCCGACAGCCGCGAAGAATTCACCCCTCCACTTT
CASSERAPTAAKNSPLHF
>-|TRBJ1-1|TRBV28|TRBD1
TGTGCCAGCAGTTTGTTGCAGGGGGCGGCTTTCTTT
CASSLLQGAAFF
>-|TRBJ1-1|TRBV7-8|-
TGTGCCAGCAGCTGGTCAGGATACACTGAAGCTTTCTTT
CASSWSGYTEAFF
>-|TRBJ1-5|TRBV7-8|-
TGTGCCACCCAACCAGGGTTAGGCAATCAGCCCCAGCATTTT
CATQPGLGNQPQHF
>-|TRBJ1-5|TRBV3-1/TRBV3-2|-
TGTGCCAGCAGCCCGGGGGAGGGCAATCAGCCCCAGCATTTT
CASSPGEGNQPQHF
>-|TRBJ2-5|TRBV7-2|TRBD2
TGTGCCAGCAGCCTAGGACTAGCGGGGGCCCAAGAGACCCAGTACTTC
CASSLGLAGAQETQYF
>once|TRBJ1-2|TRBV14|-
TGTGCCAGCAGCCACCGAGGGATTTATAACTATGGCTACACCTTC
CASSHRGIYNYGYTF
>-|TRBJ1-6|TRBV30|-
TGTGCCTGGGACCTACCGGGATCACCCCTCCACTTT
CAWDLPGSPLHF
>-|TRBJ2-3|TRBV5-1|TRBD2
TGCGCCAGCAGGCTGGGACTAGTTTTTGCAGATACGCAGTATTTT
CASRLGLVFADTQYF
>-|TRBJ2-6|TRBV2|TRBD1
TGTGCCAGCAGTGGGGACAGGGGTGGGTCTGGGGCCAACGTCCTGACTTTC
CASSGDRGGSGANVLTF
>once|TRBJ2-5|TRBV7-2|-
TGTGCCAGCAGCTTAGTCACTAGCTCAGGGGAGACCCAGTACTTC
CASSLVTSSGETQYF
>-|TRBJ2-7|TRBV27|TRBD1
TGTGCCAGCAGTAGACGTCGGACAGGGGTCGGCTACGAGCAGTACTTC
CASSRRRTGVGYEQYF
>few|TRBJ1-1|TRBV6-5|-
TGTGCCAGCAGCACCGGACACTTAGAAGCTTTCTTT
CASSTGHLEAFF
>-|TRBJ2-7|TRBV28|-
TGTGCCAGCAGTTTATTTGGGGGCGCCGGCTACGAGCAGTACTTC
CASSLFGGAGYEQYF
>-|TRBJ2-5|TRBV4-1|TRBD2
TGCGCCAGCAGCCAAGTGATAGCGGGGGGGCAAGAGACCCAGTACTTC
CASSQVIAGGQETQYF
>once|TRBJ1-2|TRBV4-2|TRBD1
TGTGCCAGCAGCCAAGATCTCACTGACAGGGTTGACTATGGCTACACCTTC
CASSQDLTDRVDYGYTF
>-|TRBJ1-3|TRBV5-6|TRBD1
TGTGCCAGCAGCAAGACAGGGGCAGGAAACACCATATATTTT
CASSKTGAGNTIYF
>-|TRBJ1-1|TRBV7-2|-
TGTGCCAGCAGCTTAGGAGGATTTATGAACACTGAAGCTTTCTTT
CASSLGGFMNTEAFF